This T cell receptor beta chain comes out of a study of blood T cell repertoires in COVID-19. Some clones are missing from TCRdb's copy, which holds only in-frame ones; the method was immunoSEQ multiplex PCR. The table includes 200,000 to 250,000 clones, around nine tenths detected once. V gave up 2 bases and J gave up 2 bases; unmatched junction bases: 8. The CDR3 runs 18 residues. The germline V gene has CDR1 WNHNN and CDR2 SYGVQD (reference sequence). This clone was observed a single time. This sequence originates from a woman in her 70s with active or convalescent COVID-19. Sequencing was carried out using peripheral blood. The chain combines TRBV10-1 with TRBJ2-1; 11 nucleotides agree with TRBD2. CDR3 nucleotides: TGCGCCAGCAGTGAGGTAGTAGCGGGGGGGCGGACCTACAATGAGCAGTTCTTC. It yields the protein CASSEVVAGGRTYNEQFF.